This entry features one T cell receptor (beta chain) sequence. Antigen unknown. The record originates from a study of cytomegalovirus exposure and HLA in healthy donors. On the study more broadly: Out of about 410 genotyped donors, roughly 80% belonged to the Caucasian-associated ancestry cluster. Study conclusions and caveats: The classifier was said to identify cytomegalovirus status with high specificity and sensitivity. With DRB1 most and HLA-C fewest, TCR association rates differed between HLA loci in a later analysis.

V gave up 2 bases and J gave up 4 bases; unmatched junction bases: 3. Germline assignment: CDR1 KGHSH and CDR2 LQKENI. The CDR3 extends over 14 amino acids. The PCR had 60 Vbeta and 13 Jbeta primers. Some clones are missing from TCRdb's copy, which holds only in-frame ones; the method was immunoSEQ multiplex PCR. The sample yields roughly 75,000 clones, of which the top ten take up about 0.83%. This chain connects TRBV18 to TRBJ1-1; TRBD1 matches 8 bases. The sequence was obtained from a boy aged 5-17 years in good health and CMV-seronegative. Sequenced material: PBMCs. CDR3 loop: CASSPDRGVTEAFF. The CDR3 bases are TGTGCCAGCTCACCAGACAGGGGTGTCACTGAAGCTTTCTTT.